This entry describes one T cell receptor (beta chain). This clonotype came up many times. It has no known antigen specificity. No clone much larger than this one lies a single base away; base qualities are absent. According to the study, the label for this sample's time point signals: newly diagnosed GD, antithyroid drugs for less than 3 months. For both TCR sequencing and RNA sequencing, RNA was extracted from PBMCs in TRIzol. The diagnosis of Graves' disease was made according to American Thyroid Association guidelines. Recruitment of patients was carried out at an endocrinology department in Xi'an, China. Each patient gave approximately 9.7 milliliters of peripheral blood, collected in an EDTA anticoagulant tube. Ficoll Paque Plus density gradient separation was used to isolate PBMCs, and no further T cell sorting was performed. An Agilent 2100 Bioanalyzer and agarose gel were used to assess RNA quality, and a NanoDrop 2000 was used to measure RNA concentration.

Libraries were made using multiplex PCR. The instrument was an Illumina HiSeq 4000. TCR beta libraries were built with iRepertoire HTBI primers and Arm-PCR amplification of CDR3 regions. Gel purification was performed on PCR products prior to sequencing. Per the source publication's procedure: Gene usage analysis of CDR3 amino acid clonotypes used the roughly 62 TRBV and about 15 TRBJ segments found across samples. COPE and FqMerger were used to merge the filtered high-quality paired reads into contigs. BLAST was used to align contigs to the IMGT TRBV, TRBD and TRBJ reference genes, and CDR3 was defined following IMGT. Clonotypes above 0.1% frequency were classified as highly expanded clones. Repertoire diversity was measured by Shannon entropy, and V-J evenness by the Gini coefficient. A clonotype was considered public if more than one individual shared it. The public reads were quality trimmed at Q25 with fastp and then assembled into clones with MiXCR by TCRdb, keeping productive beta chains. Duplicate CDR3 protein sequences are folded into a single record with the most common DNA and genes. These V and J calls are TCRdb output, not the study's own analysis. This sample gives approximately 300,000 distinct CDR3 sequences in total; over 15% of them show up just once. About 36% of the sample rests with the top ten.

This entry is derived from a study of regulatory T cells in long-lasting Graves disease (dated by TCRdb to the early 2020s). Looking at the study overall: In the newly diagnosed Graves' disease group, patients had been taking antithyroid drugs for less than 3 months. Persistent Graves' disease patients were compared with newly diagnosed Graves' disease patients by peripheral blood TCR sequencing and RNA sequencing. The study was registered as a clinical trial and conducted in China. A total of some 35 samples underwent TCR sequencing, from roughly 13 patients with persistent Graves' disease and approximately 20 patients with newly diagnosed Graves' disease. Study-wide conclusions, independent of this receptor: Only the TCR beta chain was sequenced and analyzed. A larger number of public clonotypes was shared among persistent patients (more than 2,500) than among newly diagnosed patients (more than 850). Only peripheral blood was studied, because thyroid tissue, the primary lesion, was inaccessible. Persistent disease showed preferential use of TRBV28, TRBJ1-2 and TRBJ2-5, whereas newly diagnosed disease favored TRBV20-1 and TRBJ2-1. The authors noted that the small sample size was a limitation that may lower accuracy. Persistent Graves' disease patients showed lower TCR Shannon entropy and fewer highly expanded clones than newly diagnosed patients, suggesting clonal expansion.

According to the germline V gene, CDR1 reads MGHDK and CDR2 reads SYGVNS. V and J are truncated by 2 bases and 0 bases respectively, leaving an intervening sequence of 10 bases. Its CDR3 holds 15 amino acids, cysteine through phenylalanine. Here the CDR3 DNA is all that survives: 45 bases in frame from base 1. The sequence is built from TRBV25-1 and TRBJ1-1; the D gene identity is not certain. The specimen comprised peripheral blood mononuclear cells (PBMCs), sampled at new diagnosis, from a patient treated with antithyroid drugs. The sequence came from a female donor with Graves disease. The CDR3 here reads CASSEVRALNTEAFF. The nucleotides read TGTGCCAGCAGTGAAGTTAGGGCGCTGAACACTGAAGCTTTCTTT.